The 6 T cell receptor beta chains below come from one sample, sequenced in a study of CD8 T cells in Susac syndrome. It was with random hexamers that 0.5 to 1 ug RNA was reverse transcribed. TCRdb itself ran the immunoSEQ multiplex PCR reads through MiXCR, one entry per CDR3 protein. This table holds about 250,000 distinct CDR3 sequences, roughly 95% found once. Source material: CD4+ T cells from PBMCs. The receptor set was obtained from a human donor with multiple sclerosis.

The chain couples TRBV18 to TRBJ1-4; TRBD1 is a possible D gene (5 bases). Trimming stripped 10 bases from V and 6 bases from J, with 15 bases between. CDR1 is KGHSH, CDR2 LQKENI, per germline. This CDR3 is built from 13 residues. The CDR3 spells CATHRIRDEKLFF. CDR3 DNA sequence: TGTGCCACGCACCGGATCAGGGATGAAAAACTGTTTTTT.

This clonotype was recorded once. The chain recombines TRBV12-3 or TRBV12-4 with TRBJ2-1; 10 bases match TRBD2. This CDR3 has 16 amino acids. V shed 7 bases and J 0 bases; nucleotides not matched to a gene: 6. In DNA, the CDR3 is TGTGCCAGCAAGGCACAGCGGGGGGGCTCCTACAATGAGCAGTTCTTC. It codes for CASKAQRGGSYNEQFF.

The V call is TRBV29-1, the J call TRBJ2-3; D might be TRBD1 or TRBD2, each matching 5 bases. The CDR3 sequence is 11 residues long. CDR1 SQVTM and CDR2 ANQGSEA come from the germline V gene. V was clipped by 8 bases and J by 2 bases, with 8 bases between them. CDR3 bases: TGCAGCACCGGGGCCACAGATACGCAGTATTTT. Protein sequence: CSTGATDTQYF.

The chain couples TRBV20-1 to TRBJ2-6; the D gene could be TRBD1 or TRBD2 (5 bases each). The V end lost 1 base, the J end lost 0 bases, and 10 bases lay between the germline ends. The CDR3 is made up of 16 amino acids. CDR1 is DFQATT and CDR2 is SNEGSKA in the germline V gene (reference sequence). The CDR3 DNA reads as TGCAGTGCTAGAGGAGGGGTTGACTCTGGGGCCAACGTCCTGACTTTC. This translates into CSARGGVDSGANVLTF.

This clonotype was picked up one time. This chain connects TRBV7-6 to TRBJ1-1; D is ambiguous. Germline lookup yields CDR1 SGHVS and CDR2 FNYEAQ. CDR3 length: 13 residues. V was pared by 5 bases and J by 1 base, with 8 bases between. The CDR3 protein is CASSKQENTEAFF. CDR3 sequence (DNA): TGTGCCAGCAGCAAGCAAGAGAACACTGAAGCTTTCTTT.

This chain connects TRBV2 to TRBJ1-3; D not certain. Germline CDR1 and CDR2: SNHLY and FYNNEI. Deletions cut 8 bases from V and 0 bases from J, with 8 bases between. The CDR3 contains 13 residues. In DNA, the CDR3 is TGTGCCAGCCGAACGAGCTCTGGAAACACCATATATTTT. This codes for CASRTSSGNTIYF.